This is a list of T cell receptor beta chains from one sample in a study of cytomegalovirus exposure and HLA in healthy donors. Assay used: immunoSEQ multiplex PCR; TCRdb lists only in-frame clones, some missing. The data show 120,000 to 150,000 clones, roughly four fifths seen once. The sample taken for sequencing was PBMCs. The receptors were sampled from a woman between 50 and 59 years old in good health and CMV-seronegative. CDR3s include the opening cysteine and the closing phenylalanine or tryptophan. Fields, in order: J gene, D gene, V gene, clone size, CDR3 DNA, CDR3 protein. A D gene is named only where the DNA matches it firmly. Size is omitted from some rows. Given values are once, few, many or a class for expanded clones.

j_gene: TRBJ2-7; d_gene: .; v_gene: TRBV27; abundance: .; CDR3nt: TGTGCCAGCAGTTTAACGGGGGGCCCCTCCTACGAGCAGTACTTC; CDR3aa: CASSLTGGPSYEQYF
j_gene: TRBJ2-1; d_gene: TRBD1; v_gene: TRBV29-1; abundance: .; CDR3nt: TGCAGCGTTTACACCCTTCGGGACAGTTACAATGAGCAGTTCTTC; CDR3aa: CSVYTLRDSYNEQFF
j_gene: TRBJ2-2; d_gene: .; v_gene: TRBV6-4; abundance: many; CDR3nt: TGTGCCAGCAGTGACGGGACAAACACCGGGGAGCTGTTTTTT; CDR3aa: CASSDGTNTGELFF
j_gene: TRBJ1-2; d_gene: .; v_gene: TRBV15; abundance: few; CDR3nt: TGTGCCACCAGCAGAGAAAAGTACAGAACCGATGGCTACACCTTC; CDR3aa: CATSREKYRTDGYTF
j_gene: TRBJ2-3; d_gene: .; v_gene: TRBV9; abundance: .; CDR3nt: TGTGCCAGCAGGGACTCTTTAGTGGTTCCCACAGATACGCAGTATTTT; CDR3aa: CASRDSLVVPTDTQYF
j_gene: TRBJ2-1; d_gene: TRBD1; v_gene: TRBV27; abundance: .; CDR3nt: TGTGCCAGCGCGTTGGACAGGGTCTCCTACAATGAGCAGTTCTTC; CDR3aa: CASALDRVSYNEQFF
j_gene: TRBJ2-1; d_gene: TRBD2; v_gene: TRBV6-1; abundance: .; CDR3nt: TGTGCCAGCAGCGGACTAGTCGGGAATGAGCAGTTCTTC; CDR3aa: CASSGLVGNEQFF
j_gene: TRBJ2-4; d_gene: .; v_gene: TRBV11-2; abundance: .; CDR3nt: TGTGCCAGCAGCTTAGATTGGGGGCCAATGGACATTCAGTACTTC; CDR3aa: CASSLDWGPMDIQYF
j_gene: TRBJ2-3; d_gene: .; v_gene: TRBV6-5; abundance: .; CDR3nt: TGTGCCAGCAGTGCAACCGGGCCCTCCGGAGGGACGCAGTATTTT; CDR3aa: CASSATGPSGGTQYF
j_gene: TRBJ2-1; d_gene: TRBD2; v_gene: TRBV27; abundance: .; CDR3nt: TGTGCCAGCACCCCCCTAGCGGGGGGGCTCAATGAGCAGTTCTTC; CDR3aa: CASTPLAGGLNEQFF
j_gene: TRBJ1-6; d_gene: TRBD1; v_gene: TRBV9; abundance: .; CDR3nt: TGTGCCAGCAGCGTGCGGGACAGGGTCGATTCACCCCTCCACTTT; CDR3aa: CASSVRDRVDSPLHF